This paragraph reports one T cell receptor (beta chain). Membership in each cohort depended on participant-reported clinical history. Recovered status applied to Cohort 3 donors who had two consecutive negative PCRs. It also applied to those with clearance or with symptom resolution. Germline CDR1 reads SGHRS; CDR2 reads YFSETQ. The CDR3 covers 13 residues. Trimming removed 7 bases at V and 3 bases at J, with 11 bases between. TCRdb keeps only in-frame clones here, not all; method: immunoSEQ multiplex PCR. The data show approximately 470,000 clones, about 90% seen once. This specimen comes from a study of blood T cell repertoires in COVID-19. Study details: Samples of COVID-19 (acute and convalescent) were obtained from the United States, Italy and Spain.

Source material: PBMCs or T cells enriched from blood (not recorded which). The receptor was isolated from a woman aged 18-29 years who had recovered from COVID-19. The rearrangement uses TRBV5-1 and TRBJ1-5, with D possibly TRBD1 on 5 matching bases. CDR3 residues: CASSPGINQPQHF. As DNA, the CDR3 is TGCGCCAGCTCCCCAGGGATCAATCAGCCCCAGCATTTT. The full variable domain, in which reference TRBV5-1 and TRBJ1-5 provide the parts outside the CDR3, is KAGVTQTPRYLIKTRGQQVTLSCSPISGHRSVSWYQQTPGQGLQFLFEYFSETQRNKGNFPGRFSGRQFSNSRSEMNVSTLELGDSALYLCASSPGINQPQHFGDGTRLSIL.